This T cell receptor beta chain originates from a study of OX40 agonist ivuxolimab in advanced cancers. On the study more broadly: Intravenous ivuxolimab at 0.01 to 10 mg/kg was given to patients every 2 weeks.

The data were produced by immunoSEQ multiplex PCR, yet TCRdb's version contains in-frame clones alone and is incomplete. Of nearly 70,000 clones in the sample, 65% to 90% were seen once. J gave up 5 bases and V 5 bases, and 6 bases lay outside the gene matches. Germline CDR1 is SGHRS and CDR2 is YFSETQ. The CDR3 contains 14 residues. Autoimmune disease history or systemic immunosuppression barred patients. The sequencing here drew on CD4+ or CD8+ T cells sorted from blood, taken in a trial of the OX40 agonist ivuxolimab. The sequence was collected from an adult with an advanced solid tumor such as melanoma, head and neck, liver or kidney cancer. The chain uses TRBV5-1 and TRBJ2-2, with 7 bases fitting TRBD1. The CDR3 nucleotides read TGCGCCAGCAGGGGGACAGTCCCGACCGGGGAGCTGTTTTTT. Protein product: CASRGTVPTGELFF.